This T cell receptor beta chain was captured in a study of T cells in Graves' hyperthyroidism and ophthalmopathy. Amplification yielded TCR beta CDR3 regions, with RNA transcripts as the source. When the TCR CDR3 underwent first-round RT-PCR, the HTBI primer set was used. Via MiXCR, TCRdb re-called the multiplex PCR reads, giving one row per CDR3 protein. Of 550,000 to 600,000 distinct CDR3 sequences detected, 16% appear once; the ten largest clones hold approximately 20%. Worth noting for this clonotype: Its target is not known.

The CDR3 is 15 amino acids. CDR1 is ENHRY and CDR2 is SYGVKD in the germline V gene. V lost 2 bases, J lost 12 bases, and 12 bases stayed unmatched. Graves' hyperthyroidism was deemed stable absent ophthalmopathy progression within 18 months. Among the patients, aged 18 to 65, hyperthyroidism was newly diagnosed and had lasted under 2 months. The study's findings and limits: Also found in blood were most expanded thyroid clonotypes above 0.001.

The receptor's source is a woman under 30 with Graves' hyperthyroidism. What was sequenced was blood. The chain combines TRBV10-3 with TRBJ2-1; 8 positions match TRBD2. CDR3 region: CAISEPEAGEPTQFF. CDR3 bases: TGTGCCATCAGTGAGCCGGAAGCGGGAGAGCCGACGCAGTTCTTC.